This TCR beta chain was identified during a study of blood T cell repertoires in COVID-19. Germline trimming cut 5 bases from V and 5 bases from J; bases unmatched to any gene: 8. The CDR3 is made up of 15 amino acids. The germline V gene encodes CDR1 SEHNR and CDR2 FQNEAQ (reference sequence). Generated by immunoSEQ multiplex PCR, the TCRdb table keeps only in-frame clones and is missing some. The sample has roughly 400,000 clones, approximately 91% seen once; the top ten hold roughly 1.9%. The gene calls are TRBV7-9 and TRBJ2-7; TRBD1 agrees at 11 bases. The sequence was collected from a woman aged 40 to 50 with acute COVID-19. Specimen: PBMCs or T cells enriched from blood (not recorded which). The CDR3 loop is CASSATGTGGDEQYF. The CDR3 region has the DNA TGTGCCAGCAGCGCCACCGGGACAGGGGGGGACGAGCAGTACTTC.